This TCR beta chain was captured by sequencing in a study of technical replicates of blood from several donors. This clone occurred once. The table came from immunoSEQ multiplex PCR; TCRdb's copy has only in-frame clones and leaves some out. Of 82,000 or so clones listed, roughly 95% are singletons. The specimen was T cells isolated from PBMCs. The clonotype comes from a human donor in good health.

CDR3: CASSLLPIAGGVREQYF. CDR3 nucleotides: TGTGCCAGCAGCTTACTACCCATAGCGGGAGGGGTAAGGGAGCAGTACTTC. The chain has TRBV11-2 and TRBJ2-7, with 11 bases fitting TRBD2. Trimming removed 2 bases from V and 7 bases from J; junction bases left unmatched: 13. Germline CDR1 is SGHAT and CDR2 is FQNNGV. The length of the CDR3 is 17 residues. The whole variable domain, filled in from reference TRBV11-2 and TRBJ2-7, reads EAGVAQSPRYKIIEKRQSVAFWCNPISGHATLYWYQQILGQGPKLLIQFQNNGVVDDSQLPKDRFSAERLKGVDSTLKIQPAKLEDSAVYLCASSLLPIAGGVREQYFGPGTRLTVT.